The 17 T cell receptor beta chains below all came from one sample that was sequenced in a study of T cell responses to AZD1222 COVID-19 vaccine. Clones were read by immunoSEQ multiplex PCR, and TCRdb kept only the in-frame ones, dropping some. The table lists about 140,000 clones. Sequencing input: peripheral blood. The receptors were sampled from an adult in good health.

This sequence joins TRBV18 and TRBJ2-3; D is unclear. Germline CDR1 reads KGHSH; CDR2 reads LQKENI. There are 15 residues in the CDR3. The ends were cut back, 3 bases at V and 0 bases at J, with 10 bases in the middle. The CDR3: CASSPRAGSTDTQYF. For the CDR3, the DNA is TGTGCCAGCTCACCCCGAGCCGGGAGCACAGATACGCAGTATTTT.

The chain is built from TRBV30 and TRBJ1-1; tentatively, D is TRBD1 (6 bases). The CDR3 is 13 residues long. The germline V and J ends were trimmed by 5 bases and 0 bases, with 10 bases remaining between them. CDR1 and CDR2 (germline): GTSNPN, SVGIG (reference sequence). CDR3: CAWARQVNTEAFF. The DNA of the CDR3 is TGTGCCTGGGCTAGACAGGTGAACACTGAAGCTTTCTTT.

The chain joins TRBV30 to TRBJ2-2, with unresolved D. Germline lookup yields CDR1 GTSNPN and CDR2 SVGIG (reference sequence). CDR3 size: 14 residues. Trimming cost V 0 bases and J 2 bases, with 7 bases left between them. CDR3 in DNA: TGTGCCTGGAGTGTAGATGATAACACCGGGGAGCTGTTTTTT. Its protein is CAWSVDDNTGELFF.

The chain is built from TRBV7-8 and TRBJ2-7; D is possibly TRBD2 (5 bases). There are 16 residues in the CDR3. The ends were cut back, 5 bases at V and 0 bases at J, with 17 bases in the middle. Germline V CDR1 and CDR2: SGHVS, FQNEAQ. This CDR3 reads CASSGQYLGSSYEQYF. In DNA form, the CDR3 reads TGTGCCAGCAGCGGCCAGTATTTAGGGAGCTCCTACGAGCAGTACTTC.

The chain carries TRBV5-1 and TRBJ2-5; 9 nucleotides align to TRBD1. Germline V gene data show CDR1 as SGHRS and CDR2 as YFSETQ. This CDR3 is built from 15 residues. V was pared by 2 bases and J by 5 bases, with 7 bases of the junction left unmatched. The DNA of the CDR3 is TGCGCCAGCAGCTTCCGACAGGGGGGGTCTGAGACCCAGTACTTC. Amino acids: CASSFRQGGSETQYF.

V usage is TRBV5-5 and J usage is TRBJ1-5, with D tentatively TRBD1 (5 bases). Germline V gene sequence: CDR1 SGHKS, CDR2 YYEKEE (reference sequence). V lost 5 bases, J lost 2 bases, and 14 bases lay in between. This CDR3 spans 15 amino acids. The CDR3 sequence: CASSFEGAGNQPQHF. The CDR3 coding sequence is TGTGCCAGCAGTTTCGAAGGGGCGGGCAATCAGCCCCAGCATTTT.

The V call is TRBV3-1 (or the pseudogene TRBV3-2), the J call TRBJ1-5, with D possibly TRBD1 on 5 matching bases. In germline, CDR1 is LGHDT, CDR2 YNNKEL (reference sequence). The length of the CDR3 is 17 residues. Trimming removed 0 bases from V and 6 bases from J, with 18 bases in between. The CDR3 DNA reads as TGTGCCAGCAGCCAAGACGGGAGGCAGGGAGGAAGTCAGCCCCAGCATTTT. This codes for CASSQDGRQGGSQPQHF.

CDR3 amino acids: CASSPGTHGYTF. The CDR3 coding sequence is TGTGCCAGCAGCCCCGGGACCCATGGCTACACCTTC. V gene TRBV7-2 combines with J gene TRBJ1-2, with a possible D match to TRBD1 (5 bases). V dropped 5 bases and J dropped 6 bases, with 10 bases sitting between them. The CDR3 is 12 residues long. Germline V gene sequence: CDR1 SGHTA, CDR2 FQGNSA.

The chain links TRBV18 to TRBJ1-2, with TRBD1 identical over 11 bases. CDR1 is KGHSH and CDR2 is LQKENI in the germline V gene. V trimming: 1 base; J trimming: 4 bases; junction bases outside the gene matches: 2. The CDR3 runs to 15 residues. This CDR3 reads CASSPQDRGPYGYTF. The CDR3 DNA follows: TGTGCCAGCTCACCACAGGACAGGGGGCCCTATGGCTACACCTTC.

The gene calls are TRBV28 and TRBJ2-3, with a tentative D call TRBD1 (6 bases). V shed 4 bases and J shed 4 bases, with 15 bases lying between them. This CDR3 region has 15 residues. The germline V gene has CDR1 MDHEN and CDR2 SYDVKM. The CDR3 coding sequence is TGTGCCAGCAGTTCCAGGGGCCGGCCACCAGATACGCAGTATTTT. Translated, it gives CASSSRGRPPDTQYF.

The gene calls are TRBV19 and TRBJ1-1, with 7 nucleotides matching TRBD1. In germline, CDR1 is LNHDA, CDR2 SQIVND (reference sequence). The CDR3 length is 14 residues. The junction had 9 bases not matched to a gene; V was cut back by 5 bases and J by 6 bases. The CDR3 here is CASSAGDSRAEAFF. CDR3 DNA: TGTGCCAGTAGTGCCGGGGACAGCCGGGCTGAAGCTTTCTTT. The variable domain in full, completed from reference TRBV19 and TRBJ1-1, reads DGGITQSPKYLFRKEGQNVTLSCEQNLNHDAMYWYRQDPGQGLRLIYYSQIVNDFQKGDIAEGYSVSREKKESFPLTVTSAQKNPTAFYLCASSAGDSRAEAFFGQGTRLTVV.

The V call is TRBV28, the J call TRBJ2-2; 7 bases align to TRBD1. There are 14 residues in the CDR3. With 7 bases clipped from V and 7 bases from J, the junction kept 9 bases outside the gene matches. Germline CDR1 and CDR2: MDHEN and SYDVKM. The DNA for the CDR3 is TGTGCCAGCACCTTGACAGGGATTAACGGGGAGCTGTTTTTT. Translated, it gives CASTLTGINGELFF. Looking up the rest from reference TRBV28 and TRBJ2-2 gives the full variable domain: DVKVTQSSRYLVKRTGEKVFLECVQDMDHENMFWYRQDPGLGLRLIYFSYDVKMKEKGDIPEGYSVSREKKERFSLILESASTNQTSMYLCASTLTGINGELFFGEGSRLTVL.

This chain joins TRBV6-5 and TRBJ2-7; D is possibly TRBD1 or TRBD2 (6 bases each). The CDR3 sequence is 12 residues long. The germline V and J ends were trimmed by 2 bases and 7 bases, with 9 bases remaining between them. Per the germline V gene, CDR1 is MNHEY and CDR2 is SVGAGI. CDR3 bases: TGTGCCAGCAGTTACGGGGGGCAGGAGCAGTACTTC. This encodes CASSYGGQEQYF.

The chain is built from TRBV4-1 and TRBJ1-1, with 8 positions matching TRBD1. CDR1 and CDR2 (germline): MGHRA, YSYEKL. The CDR3 consists of 16 residues. V gave up 0 bases and J gave up 4 bases; unmatched junction bases: 7. CDR3 residues: CASSQDPGQGATEAFF. The CDR3 coding sequence is TGCGCCAGCAGCCAAGACCCAGGACAGGGAGCCACTGAAGCTTTCTTT.

The chain uses TRBV4-3 and TRBJ1-2, with TRBD1 matching over 9 bases. Trimming removed 5 bases from V and 7 bases from J; junction bases left unmatched: 5. Germline V CDR1 and CDR2: LGHNA, YSLEER. The CDR3 is made up of 13 amino acids. CDR3 loop: CASSLRTGVGYTF. The CDR3 region has the DNA TGCGCCAGCAGCTTGCGGACAGGGGTTGGCTACACCTTC.

The chain employs TRBV6-2 or TRBV6-3 and TRBJ2-3, with TRBD2 matching 7 bases. The V gene end was trimmed by 5 bases and the J gene end by 10 bases; junction bases not matched to a gene: 15. CDR1 and CDR2 (germline): MNHEY, SVGEGT. This CDR3 has 15 residues. The CDR3 DNA is TGTGCCAGCAGTCCAACCGGGACTACCGCCAACGCGCAGTATTTT. Its protein product is CASSPTGTTANAQYF.

V usage is TRBV7-2 and J usage is TRBJ1-1; 7 nucleotides match TRBD1. The CDR3 loop spans 14 amino acids. CDR1 is SGHTA, CDR2 FQGNSA, per germline. With V trimmed by 3 bases and J by 1 base, 2 bases remained unmatched. As DNA, the CDR3 is TGTGCCAGCAGCTTTTACAGGGGGAACACTGAAGCTTTCTTT. Translated, it gives CASSFYRGNTEAFF. Together with reference TRBV7-2 and TRBJ1-1, the CDR3 gives the full variable domain: GAGVSQSPSNKVTEKGKDVELRCDPISGHTALYWYRQSLGQGLEFLIYFQGNSAPDKSGLPSDRFSAERTGGSVSTLTIQRTQQEDSAVYLCASSFYRGNTEAFFGQGTRLTVV.